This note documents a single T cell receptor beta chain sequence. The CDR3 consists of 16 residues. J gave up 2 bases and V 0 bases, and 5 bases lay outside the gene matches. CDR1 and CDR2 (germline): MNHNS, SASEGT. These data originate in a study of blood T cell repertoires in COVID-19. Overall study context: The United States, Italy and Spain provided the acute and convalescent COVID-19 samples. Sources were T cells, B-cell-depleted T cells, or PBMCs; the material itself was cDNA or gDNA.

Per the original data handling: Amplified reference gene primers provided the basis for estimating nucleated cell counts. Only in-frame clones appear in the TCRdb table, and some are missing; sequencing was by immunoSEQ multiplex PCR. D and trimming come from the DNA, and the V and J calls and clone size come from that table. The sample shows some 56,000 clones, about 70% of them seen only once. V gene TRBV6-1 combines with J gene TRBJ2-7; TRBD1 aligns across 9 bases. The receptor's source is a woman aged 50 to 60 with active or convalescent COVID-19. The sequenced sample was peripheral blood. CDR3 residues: CASSEALTGGTYEQYF. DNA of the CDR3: TGTGCCAGCAGTGAAGCCCTAACAGGGGGCACCTACGAGCAGTACTTC.